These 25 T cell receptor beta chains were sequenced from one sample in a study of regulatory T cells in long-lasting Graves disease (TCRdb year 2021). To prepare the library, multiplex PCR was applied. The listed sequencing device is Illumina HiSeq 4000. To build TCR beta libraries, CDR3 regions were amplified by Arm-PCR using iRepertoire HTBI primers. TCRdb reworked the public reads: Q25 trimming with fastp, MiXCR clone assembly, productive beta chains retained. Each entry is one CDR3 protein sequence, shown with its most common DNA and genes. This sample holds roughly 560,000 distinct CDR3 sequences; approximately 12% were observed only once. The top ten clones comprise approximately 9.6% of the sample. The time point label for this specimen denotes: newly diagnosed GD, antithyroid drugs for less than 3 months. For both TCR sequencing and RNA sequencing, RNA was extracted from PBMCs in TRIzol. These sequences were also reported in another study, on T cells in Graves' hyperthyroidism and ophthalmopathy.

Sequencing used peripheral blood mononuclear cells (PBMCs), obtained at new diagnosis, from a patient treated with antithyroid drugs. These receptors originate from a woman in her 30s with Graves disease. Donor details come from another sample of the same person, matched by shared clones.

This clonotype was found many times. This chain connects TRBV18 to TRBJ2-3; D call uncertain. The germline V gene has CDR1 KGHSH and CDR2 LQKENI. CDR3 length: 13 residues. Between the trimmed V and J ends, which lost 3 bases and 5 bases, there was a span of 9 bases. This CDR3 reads CASSPTVLDTQYF. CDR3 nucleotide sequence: TGTGCCAGCTCACCTACGGTGCTAGATACGCAGTATTTT.

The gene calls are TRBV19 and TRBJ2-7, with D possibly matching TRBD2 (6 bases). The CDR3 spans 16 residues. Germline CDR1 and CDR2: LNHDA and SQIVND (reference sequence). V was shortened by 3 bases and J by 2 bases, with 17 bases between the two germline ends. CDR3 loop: CASSMKTGVGTYEQYF. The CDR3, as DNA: TGTGCCAGTAGTATGAAGACGGGAGTGGGGACCTACGAGCAGTACTTC.

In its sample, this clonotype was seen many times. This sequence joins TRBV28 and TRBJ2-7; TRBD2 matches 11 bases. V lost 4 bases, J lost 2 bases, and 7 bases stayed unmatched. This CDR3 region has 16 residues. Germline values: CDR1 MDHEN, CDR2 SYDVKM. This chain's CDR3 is CASSSISGRAPYEQYF. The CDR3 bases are TGTGCCAGCAGTTCCATTAGCGGGAGGGCCCCCTACGAGCAGTACTTC.

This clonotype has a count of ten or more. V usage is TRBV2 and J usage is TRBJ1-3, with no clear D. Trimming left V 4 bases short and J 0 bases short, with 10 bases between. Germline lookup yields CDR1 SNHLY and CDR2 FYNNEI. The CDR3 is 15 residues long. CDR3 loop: CASSVASFSGNTIYF. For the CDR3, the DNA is TGTGCCAGCAGTGTGGCCAGCTTCTCTGGAAACACCATATATTTT.

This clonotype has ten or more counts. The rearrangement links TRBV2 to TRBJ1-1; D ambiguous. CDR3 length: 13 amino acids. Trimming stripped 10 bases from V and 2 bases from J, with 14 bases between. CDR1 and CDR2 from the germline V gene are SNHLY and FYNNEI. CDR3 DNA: TGTGCCACCTCGGGGAGAGTTAACACTGAAGCTTTCTTT. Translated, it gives CATSGRVNTEAFF.

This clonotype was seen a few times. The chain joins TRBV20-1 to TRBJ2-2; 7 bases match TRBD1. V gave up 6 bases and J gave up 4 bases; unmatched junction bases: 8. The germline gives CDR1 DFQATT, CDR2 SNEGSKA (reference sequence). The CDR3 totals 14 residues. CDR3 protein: CSARTGSITGELFF. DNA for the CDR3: TGCAGTGCCCGGACAGGCTCCATCACCGGGGAGCTGTTTTTT.

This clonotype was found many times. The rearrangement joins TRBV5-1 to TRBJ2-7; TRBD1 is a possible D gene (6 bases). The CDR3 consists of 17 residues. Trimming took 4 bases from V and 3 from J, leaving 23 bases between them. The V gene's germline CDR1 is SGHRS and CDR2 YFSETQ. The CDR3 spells CASSPGPRDTRVYEQYF. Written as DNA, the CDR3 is TGCGCCAGCAGCCCGGGCCCTCGGGACACAAGAGTCTACGAGCAGTACTTC.

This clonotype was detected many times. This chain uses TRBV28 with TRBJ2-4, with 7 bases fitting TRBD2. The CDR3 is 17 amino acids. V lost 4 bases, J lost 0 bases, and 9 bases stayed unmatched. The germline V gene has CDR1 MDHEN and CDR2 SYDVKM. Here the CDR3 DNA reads TGTGCCAGCAGTTGGGAGGGAGGGGCCTTAGCCAAAAACATTCAGTACTTC. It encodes CASSWEGGALAKNIQYF. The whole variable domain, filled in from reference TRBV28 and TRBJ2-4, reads DVKVTQSSRYLVKRTGEKVFLECVQDMDHENMFWYRQDPGLGLRLIYFSYDVKMKEKGDIPEGYSVSREKKERFSLILESASTNQTSMYLCASSWEGGALAKNIQYFGAGTRLSVL.

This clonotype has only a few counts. CDR3 in DNA: TGCGCCAGCAGTGGAGGGGGAGTGTCTCATGAGCAGTTCTTC. As protein: CASSGGGVSHEQFF. The chain employs TRBV10-2 and TRBJ2-1; possibly TRBD1 for D (6 bases). CDR1 and CDR2 from the germline V gene are WSHSY and SAAADI. V was trimmed by 4 bases and J by 8 bases, leaving 15 bases between them. This CDR3 spans 14 amino acids.

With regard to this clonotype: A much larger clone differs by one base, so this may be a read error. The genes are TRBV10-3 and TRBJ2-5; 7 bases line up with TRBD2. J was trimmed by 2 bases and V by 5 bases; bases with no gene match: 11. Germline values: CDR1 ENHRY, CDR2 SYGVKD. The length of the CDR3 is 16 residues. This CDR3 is CAISYDYAGAQETQYF. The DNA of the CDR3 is TGTGCCATCAGTTACGACTACGCGGGAGCGCAAGAGACCCAGTACTTC.

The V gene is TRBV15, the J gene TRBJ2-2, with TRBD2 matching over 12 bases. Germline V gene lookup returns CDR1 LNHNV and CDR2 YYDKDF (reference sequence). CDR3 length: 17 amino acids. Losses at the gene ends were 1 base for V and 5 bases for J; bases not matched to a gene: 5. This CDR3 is CATSRGYGLAGTGELFF. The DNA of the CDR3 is TGTGCCACCAGCAGAGGTTACGGACTAGCGGGAACCGGGGAGCTGTTTTTT.

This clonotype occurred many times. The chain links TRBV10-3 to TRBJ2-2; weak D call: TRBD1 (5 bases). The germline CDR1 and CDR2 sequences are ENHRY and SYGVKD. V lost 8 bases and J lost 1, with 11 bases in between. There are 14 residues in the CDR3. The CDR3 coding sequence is TGTGCCATCCGCCCTCAGGGGAACACCGGGGAGCTGTTTTTT. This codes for CAIRPQGNTGELFF.

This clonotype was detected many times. The CDR3 DNA reads TGTGCCAGCAGTTATAAGAGGGGGTACCCGGGTACTGAAGCTTTCTTT. The encoded protein is CASSYKRGYPGTEAFF. The chain joins TRBV6-5 to TRBJ1-1; tentatively, D is TRBD1 (6 bases). The V gene's germline CDR1 is MNHEY and CDR2 SVGAGI. V was pared by 3 bases and J by 5 bases, with 19 bases between. The length of the CDR3 is 16 residues.

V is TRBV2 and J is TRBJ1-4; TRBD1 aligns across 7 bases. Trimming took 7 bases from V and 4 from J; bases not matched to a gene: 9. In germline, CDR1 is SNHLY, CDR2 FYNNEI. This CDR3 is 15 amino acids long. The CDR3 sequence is CASTSKTGLNEKLFF. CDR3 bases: TGTGCCAGCACCTCCAAGACAGGGCTTAATGAAAAACTGTTTTTT.

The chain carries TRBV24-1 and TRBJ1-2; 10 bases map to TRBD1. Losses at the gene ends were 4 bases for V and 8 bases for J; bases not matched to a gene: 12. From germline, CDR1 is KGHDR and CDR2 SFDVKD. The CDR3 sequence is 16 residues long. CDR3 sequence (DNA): TGTGCCACCAGTGAAGCTGGGACAGGGGAACGGGGAGGCTACACCTTC. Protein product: CATSEAGTGERGGYTF.

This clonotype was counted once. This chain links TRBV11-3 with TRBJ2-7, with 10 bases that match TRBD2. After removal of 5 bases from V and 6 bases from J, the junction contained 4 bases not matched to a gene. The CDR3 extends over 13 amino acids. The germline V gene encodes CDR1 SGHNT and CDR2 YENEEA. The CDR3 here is CASSPSGRFEQYF. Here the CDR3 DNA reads TGTGCCAGCAGCCCTAGCGGGAGATTCGAGCAGTACTTC.

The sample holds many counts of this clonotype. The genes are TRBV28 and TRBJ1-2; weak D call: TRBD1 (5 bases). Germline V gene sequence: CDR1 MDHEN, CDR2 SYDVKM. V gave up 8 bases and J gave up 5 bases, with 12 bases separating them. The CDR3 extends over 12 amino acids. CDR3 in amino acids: CASSYPGYGYTF. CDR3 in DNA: TGTGCCAGCTCCTACCCAGGGTATGGCTACACCTTC.

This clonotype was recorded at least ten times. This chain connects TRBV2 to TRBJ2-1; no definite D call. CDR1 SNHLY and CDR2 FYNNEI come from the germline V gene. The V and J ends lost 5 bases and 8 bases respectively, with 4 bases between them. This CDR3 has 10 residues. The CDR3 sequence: CASSWYEQFF. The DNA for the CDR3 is TGTGCCAGCAGTTGGTATGAGCAGTTCTTC. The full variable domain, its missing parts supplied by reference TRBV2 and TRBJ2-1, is EPEVTQTPSHQVTQMGQEVILRCVPISNHLYFYWYRQILGQKVEFLVSFYNNEISEKSEIFDDQFSVERPDGSNFTLKIRSTKLEDSAMYFCASSWYEQFFGPGTRLTVL.

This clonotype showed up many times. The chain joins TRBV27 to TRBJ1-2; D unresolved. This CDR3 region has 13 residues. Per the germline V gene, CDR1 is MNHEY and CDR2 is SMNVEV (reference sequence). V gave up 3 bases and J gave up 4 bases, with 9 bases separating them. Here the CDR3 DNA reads TGTGCCAGCAGTTTGAGTCAGTTCTATGGCTACACCTTC. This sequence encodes CASSLSQFYGYTF.

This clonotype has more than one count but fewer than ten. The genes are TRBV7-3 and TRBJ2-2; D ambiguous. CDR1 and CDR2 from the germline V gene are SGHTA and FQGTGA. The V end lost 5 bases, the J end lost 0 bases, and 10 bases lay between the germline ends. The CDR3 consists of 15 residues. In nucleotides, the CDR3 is TGTGCCAGCAGCCCGGCGACAACGAACACCGGGGAGCTGTTTTTT. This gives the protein CASSPATTNTGELFF.

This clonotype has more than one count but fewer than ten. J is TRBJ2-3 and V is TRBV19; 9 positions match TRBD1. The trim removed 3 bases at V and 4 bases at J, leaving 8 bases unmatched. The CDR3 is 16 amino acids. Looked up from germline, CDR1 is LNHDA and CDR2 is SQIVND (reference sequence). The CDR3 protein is CASSIGTGIVADTQYF. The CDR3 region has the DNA TGTGCCAGTAGTATTGGGACAGGGATCGTCGCAGATACGCAGTATTTT.

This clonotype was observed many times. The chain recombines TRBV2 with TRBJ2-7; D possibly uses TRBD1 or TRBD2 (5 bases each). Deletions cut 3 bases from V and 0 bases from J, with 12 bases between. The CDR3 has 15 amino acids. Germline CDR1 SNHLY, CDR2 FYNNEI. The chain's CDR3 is CASSEGTWSSYEQYF. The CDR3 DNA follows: TGTGCCAGCAGTGAGGGGACGTGGAGCTCCTACGAGCAGTACTTC.

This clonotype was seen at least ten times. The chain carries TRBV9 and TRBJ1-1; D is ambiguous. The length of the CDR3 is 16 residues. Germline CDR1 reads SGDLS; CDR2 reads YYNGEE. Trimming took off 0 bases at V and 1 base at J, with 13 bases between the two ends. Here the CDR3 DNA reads TGTGCCAGCAGCGTAGAGGACCTCCCAACGAACACTGAAGCTTTCTTT. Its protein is CASSVEDLPTNTEAFF. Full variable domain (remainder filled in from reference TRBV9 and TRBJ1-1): DSGVTQTPKHLITATGQRVTLRCSPRSGDLSVYWYQQSLDQGLQFLIQYYNGEERAKGNILERFSAQQFPDLHSELNLSSLELGDSALYFCASSVEDLPTNTEAFFGQGTRLTVV.

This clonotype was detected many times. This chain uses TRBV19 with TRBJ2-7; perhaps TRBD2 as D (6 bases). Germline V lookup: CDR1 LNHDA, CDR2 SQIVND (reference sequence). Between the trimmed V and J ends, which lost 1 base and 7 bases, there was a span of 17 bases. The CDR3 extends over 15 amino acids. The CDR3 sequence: CASSIAGDSRSEQYF. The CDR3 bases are TGTGCCAGTAGTATAGCCGGGGACTCCCGTTCAGAGCAGTACTTC.

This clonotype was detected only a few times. The CDR3 bases are TGTGCCAGCAGCCGTCTAGTGTCCTACGAGCAGTACTTC. It translates to CASSRLVSYEQYF. The V call is TRBV7-9, the J call TRBJ2-7; D is uncertain. In germline, CDR1 is SEHNR, CDR2 FQNEAQ (reference sequence). The CDR3 is 13 residues long. V was clipped by 5 bases and J by 1 base, with 9 bases between them.